These 28 T cell receptor beta chains were sequenced from one sample in a study of blood T cell repertoires in COVID-19. Sequenced by immunoSEQ multiplex PCR; TCRdb stores in-frame clones only, minus some. The sample holds about 88,000 clones, around nine tenths seen once. The sequenced sample was peripheral blood. These receptors were collected from a man between 60 and 70 years old with acute or convalescent COVID-19.

The V gene is TRBV5-4, the J gene TRBJ2-5, with 11 bases identical to TRBD2. With V trimmed by 3 bases and J by 3 bases, 10 bases remained unmatched. This CDR3 spans 17 amino acids. From germline, CDR1 is SGHNT and CDR2 YYREEE (reference sequence). Here the CDR3 reads CASSSPNPTSGEETQYF. CDR3 in DNA: TGTGCCAGCAGCTCCCCGAACCCGACTAGCGGGGAAGAGACCCAGTACTTC.

The chain carries TRBV24-1 and TRBJ2-5; tentative D call: TRBD1 (6 bases). This CDR3 spans 16 amino acids. CDR1 is KGHDR and CDR2 is SFDVKD in the germline V gene. Between the trimmed V and J ends, which lost 1 base and 2 bases, there was a span of 13 bases. In DNA form, the CDR3 reads TGTGCCACCAGTGATTTTACAGGGCCCCATCAAGAGACCCAGTACTTC. It yields the protein CATSDFTGPHQETQYF.

The genes are TRBV7-2 and TRBJ2-7, with 8 bases aligning to TRBD1. The CDR3 totals 15 residues. The germline gives CDR1 SGHTA, CDR2 FQGNSA. Germline trimming cut 1 base from V and 4 bases from J; bases unmatched to any gene: 6. CDR3 loop: CASSLVGQGAYEQYF. The CDR3 bases are TGTGCCAGCAGCTTAGTGGGGCAGGGGGCTTACGAGCAGTACTTC.

CDR3 coding DNA: TGCGCCAGCAGTCAACAGACAGGTCCGGACACTGAAGCTTTCTTT. Protein sequence: CASSQQTGPDTEAFF. The chain combines TRBV23-1 with TRBJ1-1; a weak D match, TRBD1 (6 bases). TRBV23-1 is an ORF; its function is uncertain. The V and J ends lost 2 bases and 3 bases respectively, with 13 bases between them. This CDR3 is 15 amino acids long.

The chain recombines TRBV19 with TRBJ2-1, with D possibly matching TRBD1 (6 bases). Per germline, CDR1 LNHDA and CDR2 SQIVND (reference sequence). Trimming took 3 bases from V and 2 from J, leaving 20 bases between them. This CDR3 spans 18 amino acids. As DNA, the CDR3 is TGTGCCAGTAGTATGGACCCTTCAGGGGACAATGCCTACAATGAGCAGTTCTTC. Amino acid sequence: CASSMDPSGDNAYNEQFF.

This chain joins TRBV11-3 and TRBJ1-1; D is perhaps TRBD1 (6 bases). V gave up 3 bases and J gave up 3 bases, with 11 bases separating them. CDR1 SGHNT and CDR2 YENEEA come from the germline V gene. The CDR3 is 14 amino acids. CDR3 DNA: TGTGCCAGCAGCTTTGAGGACAGCGACACTGAAGCTTTCTTT. The encoded protein is CASSFEDSDTEAFF.

The genes are TRBV5-1 and TRBJ1-2; tentatively, D is TRBD1 (5 bases). V lost 3 bases and J 6 bases, leaving 18 bases between the germline ends. Germline V gives CDR1 SGHRS, CDR2 YFSETQ. CDR3 size: 15 residues. The chain's CDR3 is CASSSELRTGHGYTF. The CDR3 DNA follows: TGCGCCAGCAGCTCGGAGTTGAGAACAGGCCATGGCTACACCTTC.

The chain uses TRBV3-1 (or the pseudogene TRBV3-2) and TRBJ2-7; 8 positions agree with TRBD1. Looked up from germline, CDR1 is LGHDT and CDR2 is YNNKEL (reference sequence). The CDR3 spans 15 residues. Trimming at V came to 0 bases and at J to 4 bases, leaving 5 bases not matched to a gene. In DNA form, the CDR3 reads TGTGCCAGCAGCCAAGACACAGGGGGTTTTTACGAGCAGTACTTC. Translation: CASSQDTGGFYEQYF.

This sequence joins TRBV7-9 and TRBJ1-1, with TRBD1 matching over 8 bases. Germline CDR1 reads SEHNR; CDR2 reads FQNEAQ (reference sequence). The J segment lost 6 bases and the V segment lost 5 bases, leaving 5 bases of the junction unmatched. There are 13 residues in the CDR3. CDR3 bases: TGTGCCAGCAGCCCCCTGGACAGGGCTGAAGCTTTCTTT. Its translation is CASSPLDRAEAFF.

The chain employs TRBV29-1 and TRBJ2-7; the match to TRBD1 covers 8 bases. The V and J ends lost 7 bases and 1 base, in that order; junction bases with no gene match: 9. The CDR3 is 14 residues long. Germline CDR1 reads SQVTM; CDR2 reads ANQGSEA. CDR3 region: CSAIRGQDSYEQYF. CDR3 DNA sequence: TGCAGCGCAATCCGGGGACAGGATTCCTACGAGCAGTACTTC.

This chain uses TRBV15 with TRBJ2-1; the match to TRBD2 covers 9 bases. Per germline, CDR1 LNHNV and CDR2 YYDKDF (reference sequence). The J segment lost 7 bases and the V segment lost 0 bases, leaving 10 bases of the junction unmatched. The CDR3 sequence is 17 residues long. In nucleotides, the CDR3 is TGTGCCACCAGCAGAGATAGAAGCCTAGCGGGAACGAATGAGCAGTTCTTC. Protein sequence: CATSRDRSLAGTNEQFF.

The chain links TRBV9 to TRBJ2-6; D gene ambiguous. The V end was cut by 1 base, the J end by 0 bases, with 8 bases between. The length of the CDR3 is 16 residues. Per germline, CDR1 SGDLS and CDR2 YYNGEE. This CDR3 is CASSVYQASGANVLTF. CDR3 nucleotides: TGTGCCAGCAGCGTATATCAGGCCTCTGGGGCCAACGTCCTGACTTTC. The full variable domain, in which reference TRBV9 and TRBJ2-6 provide the parts outside the CDR3, is DSGVTQTPKHLITATGQRVTLRCSPRSGDLSVYWYQQSLDQGLQFLIQYYNGEERAKGNILERFSAQQFPDLHSELNLSSLELGDSALYFCASSVYQASGANVLTFGAGSRLTVL.

The chain combines TRBV5-1 with TRBJ1-5; D is uncertain. This CDR3 has 14 residues. The V end lost 0 bases, the J end lost 3 bases, and 7 bases lay between the germline ends. CDR1 is SGHRS, CDR2 YFSETQ, per germline. As DNA, the CDR3 is TGCGCCAGCAGCTTGGGCGGCAACAATCAGCCCCAGCATTTT. Translated, it gives CASSLGGNNQPQHF.

This clone was observed once. The chain is built from TRBV19 and TRBJ2-2; no clear D. The V end lost 8 bases, the J end lost 5 bases, and 9 bases lay between the germline ends. CDR1 is LNHDA and CDR2 is SQIVND in the germline V gene (reference sequence). The CDR3 is made up of 12 amino acids. The CDR3: CASRSRTGELFF. The CDR3 region has the DNA TGTGCCAGTCGTAGCCGGACCGGGGAGCTGTTTTTT.

The chain links TRBV24-1 to TRBJ2-1; 8 nucleotides align to TRBD1. Germline CDR1 KGHDR, CDR2 SFDVKD. This CDR3 is 11 amino acids long. The J segment lost 14 bases and the V segment lost 10 bases, leaving 9 bases of the junction unmatched. CDR3 loop: CATDTGGSKFF. In nucleotides, the CDR3 is TGTGCCACAGATACAGGGGGATCTAAGTTCTTC.

The rearrangement uses TRBV19 and TRBJ1-5; the match to TRBD1 covers 9 bases. CDR1 and CDR2 from the germline V gene are LNHDA and SQIVND (reference sequence). Germline trimming cut 7 bases from V and 5 bases from J; bases unmatched to any gene: 6. The CDR3 sequence is 14 residues long. The CDR3 DNA sequence: TGTGCCAGTAATGGACAGGGGTGGTATCAGCCCCAGCATTTT. Its translation: CASNGQGWYQPQHF.

V and J are TRBV4-3 and TRBJ2-1; 10 nucleotides agree with TRBD2. CDR1 and CDR2 from the germline V gene are LGHNA and YSLEER. CDR3 length equals 16 residues. V shed 0 bases and J 2 bases; nucleotides not matched to a gene: 1. The DNA of the CDR3 is TGCGCCAGCAGCCAAGATGGGACTAGCGCCTACAATGAGCAGTTCTTC. This translates into CASSQDGTSAYNEQFF.

This chain joins TRBV11-2 and TRBJ2-2; 9 positions match TRBD2. Germline trimming cut 3 bases from V and 0 bases from J; bases unmatched to any gene: 2. Per germline, CDR1 SGHAT and CDR2 FQNNGV. The CDR3 has 16 amino acids. CDR3 residues: CASSFAGGANTGELFF. The CDR3 DNA follows: TGTGCCAGCAGCTTTGCGGGAGGGGCGAACACCGGGGAGCTGTTTTTT.

The J gene is TRBJ1-2, the V gene TRBV5-4; no definite D call. Trimming pared 0 bases from V and 3 bases from J, leaving 9 bases between. CDR3 length: 14 amino acids. Germline loops: CDR1 SGHNT, CDR2 YYREEE (reference sequence). This chain's CDR3 is CASSLDTFDYGYTF. The CDR3 nucleotides read TGTGCCAGCAGCTTGGACACCTTCGACTATGGCTACACCTTC.

The chain carries TRBV2 and TRBJ1-5; D remains unclear. V shed 3 bases and J shed 4 bases, with 7 bases lying between them. CDR3 length: 13 amino acids. The V gene's germline CDR1 is SNHLY and CDR2 FYNNEI. The CDR3 DNA is TGTGCCAGCAGTGACAGCGTTAATCAGCCCCAGCATTTT. Translation gives CASSDSVNQPQHF.

The rearrangement joins TRBV19 to TRBJ1-2, with TRBD1 identical over 8 bases. The CDR3 loop spans 14 amino acids. The junction had 4 bases not matched to a gene; V was cut back by 4 bases and J by 3 bases. Germline lookup yields CDR1 LNHDA and CDR2 SQIVND (reference sequence). CDR3 coding DNA: TGTGCCAGTAGTACCCAGGGGGCGGACTATGGCTACACCTTC. Residues: CASSTQGADYGYTF. The full variable domain, in which reference TRBV19 and TRBJ1-2 provide the parts outside the CDR3, is DGGITQSPKYLFRKEGQNVTLSCEQNLNHDAMYWYRQDPGQGLRLIYYSQIVNDFQKGDIAEGYSVSREKKESFPLTVTSAQKNPTAFYLCASSTQGADYGYTFGSGTRLTVV.

V usage is TRBV24-1 and J usage is TRBJ1-1; no clear D gene. From germline, CDR1 is KGHDR and CDR2 SFDVKD. The CDR3 spans 15 residues. The V end lost 6 bases, the J end lost 1 base, and 14 bases lay between the germline ends. For the CDR3, the DNA is TGTGCCACCAGTTATAGTAGCAGACGGAACACTGAAGCTTTCTTT. Translating it yields CATSYSSRRNTEAFF.

The gene calls are TRBV4-3 and TRBJ2-1; no definite D call. This CDR3 comprises 15 residues. Germline lookup yields CDR1 LGHNA and CDR2 YSLEER. V was shortened by 2 bases and J by 3 bases, with 11 bases between the two germline ends. This chain's CDR3 is CASSQSRSLYNEQFF. For the CDR3, the DNA is TGCGCCAGCAGCCAATCGCGGTCCCTCTACAATGAGCAGTTCTTC.

V usage is TRBV19 and J usage is TRBJ2-1; 9 bases map to TRBD2. The junction had 7 bases not matched to a gene; V was cut back by 3 bases and J by 4 bases. Germline-derived CDR1 and CDR2 are LNHDA and SQIVND (reference sequence). This CDR3 spans 16 amino acids. CDR3 DNA sequence: TGTGCCAGTAGTATTTCCGGACTAGCGAAATACAATGAGCAGTTCTTC. This codes for CASSISGLAKYNEQFF.

The genes are TRBV6-5 and TRBJ2-2, with TRBD2 matching 7 bases. Looked up from germline, CDR1 is MNHEY and CDR2 is SVGAGI. The CDR3 runs to 15 residues. The ends lost 5 bases at V and 6 bases at J; junction bases unmatched: 9. CDR3 coding DNA: TGTGCCAGCAGTAACACCGGCGGGAGAGCCGGGGAGCTGTTTTTT. This sequence encodes CASSNTGGRAGELFF.

The rearrangement uses TRBV4-1 and TRBJ1-3; D is uncertain. V lost 4 bases to trimming and J lost 2 bases, with 12 bases between them. The CDR3 has 15 residues. CDR1 and CDR2 (germline): MGHRA, YSYEKL. This CDR3 is CASSREPTTGNTIYF. In DNA, the CDR3 is TGCGCCAGCAGCCGCGAGCCAACCACTGGAAACACCATATATTTT.

CDR3 sequence reads: CASSKSGSSTDTQYF. The CDR3 DNA is TGTGCCAGCAGCAAAAGCGGATCTAGCACAGATACGCAGTATTTT. The gene calls are TRBV4-2 and TRBJ2-3; perhaps TRBD2 as D (5 bases). This CDR3 comprises 15 residues. Germline V gene data show CDR1 as LGHNA and CDR2 as YNFKEQ. Trimming took off 5 bases at V and 0 bases at J, with 12 bases between the two ends.

The J gene is TRBJ2-3, the V gene TRBV21-1; the table gives TRBD1 as D, unverified against the DNA. TRBV21-1 is given as a pseudogene. CDR3 length: 13 residues. The CDR3 region has the DNA TGTGCCCACAGGGGGGAATTCACAGATACGCAGTATTTT. This codes for CAHRGEFTDTQYF.